A selection of T cell receptor beta chains follows, all from one sample in a study of technical replicates of blood from a handful of donors. Method: immunoSEQ multiplex PCR; TCRdb's copy keeps in-frame clones and lacks some. In the table there are approximately 73,000 clones, around 90% of which are singletons. Source material: T cells isolated from PBMCs. Receptors originate from a human donor in good health. The CDR3 runs from the conserved cysteine through the conserved F or W. The order of the fields is clone size, D gene, J gene, V gene, CDR3 protein, CDR3 DNA. D genes are given only for firm matches. Size is stated for part of the rows, as once, few or many counts, or as a class when the clone is expanded.

.	.	TRBJ1-4	TRBV9	CASSEEGGWEKLFF	TGTGCCAGCAGCGAAGAAGGGGGTTGGGAAAAACTGTTTTTT
.	TRBD1	TRBJ2-2	TRBV6-5	CASSLWTGPNTGELFF	TGTGCCAGCAGTTTATGGACAGGGCCGAACACCGGGGAGCTGTTTTTT
.	.	TRBJ1-1	TRBV6-5	CASSLTGLLIEAFF	TGTGCCAGCAGCCTAACAGGGTTGCTGATTGAAGCTTTCTTT
.	.	TRBJ1-5	TRBV4-1	CASNPNLEKISNQPQHF	TGCGCCAGCAACCCCAATCTAGAGAAGATAAGCAATCAGCCCCAGCATTTT
.	.	TRBJ2-3	TRBV14	CASSQDLAGRSTDTQYF	TGTGCCAGCAGCCAAGATCTCGCAGGGAGGAGCACAGATACGCAGTATTTT
.	TRBD1	TRBJ1-2	TRBV6-6	CASSRTGAANYGYTF	TGTGCCAGCAGTAGGACAGGGGCTGCTAACTATGGCTACACCTTC
.	.	TRBJ2-5	TRBV7-3	CASSSGRGETQYF	TGTGCCAGCAGCTCGGGACGGGGGGAGACCCAGTACTTC
.	.	TRBJ2-3	TRBV6-5	CASSHQTSTDTQYF	TGTGCCAGCAGTCACCAAACTAGCACAGATACGCAGTATTTT
once	.	TRBJ2-7	TRBV5-1	CASSPAGYSYEQYF	TGCGCCAGCAGCCCGGCCGGGTACTCCTACGAGCAGTACTTC
.	.	TRBJ2-1	TRBV27	CASSLTRAYNEQFF	TGTGCCAGCAGTTTAACCAGGGCATACAATGAGCAGTTCTTC
.	.	TRBJ1-4	TRBV6-1	CASRGSNEKLFF	TGTGCCAGCAGGGGCTCTAATGAAAAACTGTTTTTT
.	TRBD1	TRBJ2-7	TRBV5-5	CASSLSIGGIYEQYF	TGTGCCAGCAGCTTGTCGATAGGGGGCATCTACGAGCAGTACTTC
.	.	TRBJ1-1	TRBV27	CASSFGQLNTEAFF	TGTGCCAGCAGTTTTGGACAGCTGAACACTGAAGCTTTCTTT
once	.	TRBJ2-1	TRBV9	CASSVENREYNEQFF	TGTGCCAGCAGCGTAGAAAATCGGGAGTACAATGAGCAGTTCTTC
.	.	TRBJ2-4	TRBV15	CATSWPEGDIQYF	TGTGCCACCAGCTGGCCAGAGGGGGACATTCAGTACTTC
.	.	TRBJ2-1	TRBV7-2	CASSGFLGHTYNEQFF	TGTGCCAGCAGCGGTTTTTTGGGACACACTTACAATGAGCAGTTCTTC
.	.	TRBJ2-7	TRBV5-6	CASSLPGVSYEQYF	TGTGCCAGCAGCTTGCCGGGAGTCTCCTACGAGCAGTACTTC
once	TRBD1	TRBJ1-3	TRBV5-1	CASSKGQGTFGNTIYF	TGCGCCAGCAGCAAAGGACAGGGAACCTTCGGAAACACCATATATTTT
.	TRBD1	TRBJ2-1	TRBV23-1	CASTRGTGGAYEQFF	TGCGCCAGCACCCGAGGGACAGGGGGCGCGTATGAGCAGTTCTTC
.	.	TRBJ1-1	TRBV6-6	CASSYSNSLYTEAFF	TGTGCCAGCAGTTACTCGAACAGCCTGTACACTGAAGCTTTCTTT
.	.	TRBJ1-2	TRBV29-1	CSVEARAYGYTF	TGCAGCGTTGAAGCCCGCGCCTATGGCTACACCTTC
.	.	TRBJ1-1	TRBV29-1	CSAKRDTEAFF	TGCAGCGCTAAGAGGGACACTGAAGCTTTCTTT
.	.	TRBJ2-5	TRBV5-1	CASSLLHQETQYF	TGCGCCAGCAGCTTGCTACACCAAGAGACCCAGTACTTC
.	.	TRBJ2-2	TRBV5-6	CASSQGTLYNTGELFF	TGTGCCAGCAGCCAAGGGACACTGTATAACACCGGGGAGCTGTTTTTT
.	.	TRBJ2-1	TRBV7-3	CASSQGSYNEQFF	TGTGCCAGCAGCCAGGGGTCCTACAATGAGCAGTTCTTC
.	TRBD2	TRBJ2-7	TRBV9	CASSVDGLATYEQYF	TGTGCCAGCAGCGTAGATGGACTAGCGACCTACGAGCAGTACTTC
once	.	TRBJ1-1	TRBV11-2	CASSLGGSFSTEAFF	TGTGCCAGCAGCTTGGGGGGAAGTTTCTCCACTGAAGCTTTCTTT
once	.	TRBJ1-2	TRBV19	CASSIAGAPSGYTF	TGTGCCAGTAGTATAGCTGGAGCTCCTTCGGGCTACACCTTC
.	TRBD2	TRBJ2-2	TRBV5-1	CASSGKTSGTGELFF	TGCGCCAGCAGCGGCAAGACTAGCGGCACCGGGGAGCTGTTTTTT
.	.	TRBJ1-1	TRBV28	CASSLAQGYTEAFF	TGTGCCAGCAGTCTTGCCCAGGGGTACACTGAAGCTTTCTTT
.	.	TRBJ1-4	TRBV2	CASLKGVSNEKLFF	TGTGCCAGCCTTAAAGGGGTCTCAAATGAAAAACTGTTTTTT
.	TRBD1	TRBJ2-7	TRBV6-4	CASLQGRTREQYF	TGTGCCAGCCTACAGGGGCGGACAAGGGAGCAGTACTTC
.	TRBD2	TRBJ2-5	TRBV5-1	CASSLEGTSGRFTGETQYF	TGCGCCAGCAGCTTGGAGGGGACTAGCGGGAGATTTACAGGGGAGACCCAGTACTTC
.	TRBD1	TRBJ1-1	TRBV11-2	CASGDSLHTEAFF	TGTGCCAGCGGGGACAGCTTGCACACTGAAGCTTTCTTT
.	TRBD2	TRBJ2-1	TRBV14	CASSRLAGVYNEQFF	TGTGCCAGCAGCCGTCTAGCGGGAGTTTACAATGAGCAGTTCTTC
.	.	TRBJ2-3	TRBV7-2	CASSFQQGETDTQYF	TGTGCCAGCAGCTTCCAACAGGGAGAGACAGATACGCAGTATTTT
.	TRBD2	TRBJ2-3	TRBV5-1	CASRTSGSTDTQYF	TGCGCCAGCAGAACTAGCGGGAGTACCGATACGCAGTATTTT
.	.	TRBJ1-2	TRBV5-4	CASSLGDSYGYTF	TGTGCCAGCAGCTTGGGGGACTCCTATGGCTACACCTTC
once	TRBD1	TRBJ1-2	TRBV5-6	CASSLGQGLGGYTF	TGTGCCAGCAGCTTGGGACAGGGGTTGGGTGGCTACACCTTC
.	.	TRBJ1-5	TRBV4-2	CASSLEKYQPQHF	TGTGCCAGCAGCCTTGAGAAGTATCAGCCCCAGCATTTT
once	TRBD2	TRBJ2-5	TRBV11-3	CASSPRGAGVGETQYF	TGTGCCAGCAGCCCTCGGGGAGCGGGAGTCGGGGAGACCCAGTACTTC
.	.	TRBJ2-7	TRBV6-1	CASIQTIASYEQYF	TGTGCCAGCATACAGACTATCGCCTCCTACGAGCAGTACTTC
few	TRBD1	TRBJ1-4	TRBV20-1	CSATATGKLFF	TGCAGTGCAACCGCGACAGGGAAACTGTTTTTT
.	TRBD1	TRBJ2-7	TRBV27	CASSGIIGDDRGHEQYF	TGTGCCAGCAGCGGTATTATTGGGGATGACAGGGGTCACGAGCAGTACTTC
once	TRBD2	TRBJ2-1	TRBV7-9	CASSGDYRNEQFF	TGTGCCAGCAGCGGGGACTACAGAAATGAGCAGTTCTTC
once	TRBD1	TRBJ2-7	TRBV5-4	CASSWDRGSYEQYF	TGTGCCAGCAGCTGGGACAGGGGGAGCTACGAGCAGTACTTC
once	TRBD1	TRBJ2-5	TRBV9	CASSVDGTGEETQYF	TGTGCCAGCAGCGTAGATGGGACAGGGGAAGAGACCCAGTACTTC
.	.	TRBJ2-7	TRBV7-9	CASSLGHLYEQYF	TGTGCCAGCAGCTTAGGACACCTCTACGAGCAGTACTTC
.	.	TRBJ2-1	TRBV6-1	CASSLNRVGYNEQFF	TGTGCCAGCAGTCTAAACAGGGTAGGATACAATGAGCAGTTCTTC
.	.	TRBJ1-2	TRBV7-2	CASSLSRVTTYGYTF	TGTGCCAGCAGCCTGTCCAGGGTAACCACCTATGGCTACACCTTC